The rows below give T cell receptor beta chains drawn from one sample of a study of T cells and copy number aberrations in small-cell lung cancer. Measured with immunoSEQ multiplex PCR; TCRdb has only the in-frame clones, and not every one. The sample lists about 6,600 clones, 60% to 80% occurring once. The specimen sequenced was normal tissue next to the tumor. The source of these receptors is a woman aged 70-85 years with small cell lung cancer. Some clones in this sample may be carry-over from other donors' samples. Each CDR3 is given with its conserved first and last residue. Each record gives: J gene, V gene, clone size, CDR3 protein. Expanded clones are given a class, and other clones once, few, many or no size at all.

TRBJ1-2 TRBV5-5 NA CASSLDRGRDGYTF
TRBJ2-3 TRBV7-6 NA CASSSGAGFATDTQYF
TRBJ1-1 TRBV6-6 NA CVSREQGGTEAFF
TRBJ2-3 TRBV5-1 once CASSGPQGLSTDTQYF
TRBJ2-7 TRBV4-3 NA CASSQTGSAYEQYF
TRBJ2-3 TRBV9 NA CASSVAGAPADTQYF
TRBJ2-7 TRBV19 NA CASNIRDRGFEQYF
TRBJ2-3 TRBV7-7 medium-sized CASSLAGQETDTQYF
TRBJ2-5 TRBV5-5 few CASSKEQFTDQETQYF
TRBJ1-2 TRBV19 large CASRTGVNYGYTF
TRBJ2-6 TRBV30 NA CAWRGGQGALSSGANVLTF
TRBJ1-1 TRBV29-1 NA CSVEEPSGDTEAFF
TRBJ1-3 TRBV4-3 NA CASSQDRRAYSGNTIYF
TRBJ2-2 TRBV11-2 once CASSLEGGRVTGELFF
TRBJ2-1 TRBV4-2 NA CASSQDNRDGNEQFF
TRBJ2-3 TRBV7-3 NA CASSAYSGGRDTQYF
TRBJ1-2 TRBV28 once CASNGRLNGYTF
TRBJ2-3 TRBV5-1 NA CASSLGGITQYF
TRBJ1-2 TRBV7-2 NA CASSLVSRGVYGYTF
TRBJ2-1 TRBV15 NA CATSRDFVVLAGGGNEQFF
TRBJ2-3 TRBV4-1 NA CASSRDGFRTDTQYF
TRBJ2-1 TRBV14 few CASSRGPNEQFF
TRBJ2-6 TRBV5-1 medium-sized CASAGTGAFGANVLTF